These 22 T cell receptor beta chains originate from one sample sequenced in a study of cytomegalovirus exposure and HLA in healthy donors. With 60 Vbeta and 13 Jbeta primers, the PCR was carried out. Sequencing used immunoSEQ multiplex PCR; TCRdb keeps in-frame clones, though not all of them. The sample yields under 150,000 clones, about 73% seen once. Sequenced sample: PBMCs. The source is a human donor in good health.

The chain employs TRBV19 and TRBJ2-2, with TRBD2 as a possible D gene (5 bases). The CDR3 sequence is 15 residues long. From germline, CDR1 is LNHDA and CDR2 SQIVND (reference sequence). Trimming removed 4 bases at V and 0 bases at J, with 9 bases between. The CDR3 DNA follows: TGTGCCAGTAGTACACGGGGTTCGAACACCGGGGAGCTGTTTTTT. Its translation is CASSTRGSNTGELFF.

This chain links TRBV18 with TRBJ1-5; the D gene is possibly TRBD1 (5 bases). Trimming removed 2 bases at V and 5 bases at J, with 16 bases between. CDR1 and CDR2 (germline): KGHSH, LQKENI. The CDR3 extends over 16 amino acids. CDR3: CASSPRGRVWDQPQHF. The DNA of the CDR3 is TGTGCCAGCTCACCAAGGGGCAGGGTGTGGGATCAGCCCCAGCATTTT.

V and J are TRBV29-1 and TRBJ1-4; D is perhaps TRBD1 (5 bases). The CDR3 has 14 residues. V was clipped by 5 bases and J by 11 bases, with 21 bases between them. Germline V gene lookup returns CDR1 SQVTM and CDR2 ANQGSEA. CDR3 nucleotides: TGCAGCGTTAAACACGGAGGGGCAGGCTCTAAACTGTTTTTT. Its translation: CSVKHGGAGSKLFF. Together with reference TRBV29-1 and TRBJ1-4, the CDR3 gives the full variable domain: SAVISQKPSRDICQRGTSLTIQCQVDSQVTMMFWYRQQPGQSLTLIATANQGSEATYESGFVIDKFPISRPNLTFSTLTVSNMSPEDSSIYLCSVKHGGAGSKLFFGSGTQLSVL.

The chain recombines TRBV9 with TRBJ2-5; the D gene is possibly TRBD2 (6 bases). Trimming left V 4 bases short and J 1 base short, with 17 bases between. Germline CDR1 reads SGDLS; CDR2 reads YYNGEE. The CDR3 extends over 16 amino acids. The CDR3 spells CASSSQVGRIQETQYF. The CDR3, as DNA: TGTGCCAGCAGCTCCCAGGTTGGGAGGATCCAAGAGACCCAGTACTTC. The complete variable domain, with remaining parts taken from reference TRBV9 and TRBJ2-5, reads DSGVTQTPKHLITATGQRVTLRCSPRSGDLSVYWYQQSLDQGLQFLIQYYNGEERAKGNILERFSAQQFPDLHSELNLSSLELGDSALYFCASSSQVGRIQETQYFGPGTRLLVL.

This chain connects TRBV7-9 to TRBJ2-3, with a tentative D call TRBD2 (6 bases). Per the germline V gene, CDR1 is SEHNR and CDR2 is FQNEAQ (reference sequence). V was trimmed by 2 bases and J by 4 bases, leaving 19 bases between them. The CDR3 has 17 amino acids. DNA for the CDR3: TGTGCCAGCAGCTTAAGTCTCGTGGGGACTTCTTCAGATACGCAGTATTTT. The encoded protein is CASSLSLVGTSSDTQYF.

The chain uses TRBV10-3 and TRBJ2-2; no definite D call. The CDR3 length is 14 residues. The V end lost 4 bases, the J end lost 3 bases, and 9 bases lay between the germline ends. The germline V gene has CDR1 ENHRY and CDR2 SYGVKD. The CDR3 here is CAISGLRDTGELFF. Here the CDR3 DNA reads TGTGCCATCAGTGGGCTTCGGGACACCGGGGAGCTGTTTTTT.

This chain joins TRBV5-1 and TRBJ2-7; TRBD2 matches at 9 bases. Germline-derived CDR1 and CDR2 are SGHRS and YFSETQ. This CDR3 spans 17 amino acids. Trimming removed 0 bases from V and 3 bases from J; junction bases left unmatched: 10. This CDR3 reads CASSLGGGARTNYEQYF. The CDR3 nucleotides are TGCGCCAGCAGCTTGGGCGGGGGGGCCCGAACCAACTACGAGCAGTACTTC.

The gene calls are TRBV19 and TRBJ1-1; D gene ambiguous. The germline gives CDR1 LNHDA, CDR2 SQIVND (reference sequence). Trimming removed 6 bases from V and 1 base from J, with 9 bases in between. The CDR3 runs 13 residues. CDR3 sequence (DNA): TGTGCCAGTAGGTCGACTGGGAACACTGAAGCTTTCTTT. Amino acid sequence: CASRSTGNTEAFF.

The chain carries TRBV7-2 and TRBJ2-5; perhaps TRBD2 as D (5 bases). Germline assignment: CDR1 SGHTA and CDR2 FQGNSA. Trimming removed 6 bases from V and 3 bases from J, with 14 bases in between. The CDR3 spans 14 residues. CDR3 region: CASRFSEGKETQYF. In DNA form, the CDR3 reads TGTGCCAGCAGATTTAGCGAAGGAAAAGAGACCCAGTACTTC.

The chain couples TRBV6-1 to TRBJ2-5; weak D call: TRBD2 (7 bases). The length of the CDR3 is 14 residues. CDR1 and CDR2 from the germline V gene are MNHNS and SASEGT. V gave up 11 bases and J gave up 1 base, with 17 bases separating them. CDR3 bases: TGTGCCGGAGCACAGGGAGGGGCCCAAGAGACCCAGTACTTC. Its protein is CAGAQGGAQETQYF.

The chain joins TRBV9 to TRBJ2-7; weak D call: TRBD2 (5 bases). The CDR3 has 14 residues. Germline lookup yields CDR1 SGDLS and CDR2 YYNGEE. V was clipped by 4 bases and J by 3 bases, with 14 bases between them. The CDR3 sequence is CASSPRVNGYEQYF. Written as DNA, the CDR3 is TGTGCCAGCAGCCCGCGGGTTAACGGCTACGAGCAGTACTTC.

The chain couples TRBV9 to TRBJ2-3, with 9 bases lining up with TRBD2. In germline, CDR1 is SGDLS, CDR2 YYNGEE. J was trimmed by 3 bases and V by 3 bases; bases with no gene match: 5. The CDR3 runs to 15 residues. The CDR3 DNA follows: TGTGCCAGCAGCGCGACAGCGGGAGGAACAGATACGCAGTATTTT. It codes for CASSATAGGTDTQYF.

This rearrangement joins TRBV27 to TRBJ2-5, with 13 bases aligning to TRBD2. V gave up 7 bases and J gave up 2 bases; unmatched junction bases: 13. The CDR3 is made up of 18 amino acids. Germline CDR1 reads MNHEY; CDR2 reads SMNVEV (reference sequence). The chain's CDR3 is CASKTRTPGLAGQETQYF. The CDR3 DNA is TGTGCCAGCAAGACACGGACCCCGGGACTAGCGGGGCAAGAGACCCAGTACTTC.

The chain links TRBV14 to TRBJ2-3; 9 bases fit TRBD2. Germline V gene data show CDR1 as SGHDN and CDR2 as FVKESK. The CDR3 is made up of 17 amino acids. J lost 1 base, V lost 0 bases, and 5 bases had no gene match. The CDR3 here is CASSQELRGGRTDTQYF. CDR3 DNA: TGTGCCAGCAGCCAAGAGTTGCGGGGGGGACGCACAGATACGCAGTATTTT.

The chain combines TRBV27 with TRBJ1-5; D call uncertain. The CDR3 covers 13 residues. The V end was cut by 5 bases, the J end by 4 bases, with 9 bases between. Germline V CDR1 and CDR2: MNHEY, SMNVEV (reference sequence). Here the CDR3 reads CASSHGRNQPQHF. CDR3 nucleotide sequence: TGTGCCAGCAGTCATGGCAGAAATCAGCCCCAGCATTTT.

The chain uses TRBV19 and TRBJ2-3; tentative D call: TRBD2 (5 bases). V lost 8 bases and J lost 2, with 11 bases in between. Germline CDR1 LNHDA, CDR2 SQIVND (reference sequence). The CDR3 has 13 amino acids. The CDR3 DNA sequence: TGTGCCAGTTGTGGCGGGCACACAGATACGCAGTATTTT. Translating it yields CASCGGHTDTQYF.

To note about this clone: Other DNA sequences in this sample translate to the same CDR3. V is TRBV19 and J is TRBJ1-3; D call uncertain. This CDR3 has 14 residues. Germline V gene lookup returns CDR1 LNHDA and CDR2 SQIVND (reference sequence). The V gene lost 2 bases and the J gene lost 0 bases, with 5 bases spanning the gap. The CDR3 coding sequence is TGTGCCAGTAGTATAACCGGCTCTGGAAACACCATATATTTT. Its protein is CASSITGSGNTIYF. Variable domain in full (rest from reference TRBV19 and TRBJ1-3): DGGITQSPKYLFRKEGQNVTLSCEQNLNHDAMYWYRQDPGQGLRLIYYSQIVNDFQKGDIAEGYSVSREKKESFPLTVTSAQKNPTAFYLCASSITGSGNTIYFGEGSWLTVV.

This clone has only one observation. The CDR3 spells CASSLVTSGRMGRQFF. For the CDR3, the DNA is TGTGCCAGCAGCTTGGTGACTAGCGGGAGAATGGGACGGCAGTTCTTC. This rearrangement joins TRBV5-4 to TRBJ2-1; TRBD2 matches 12 bases. The CDR3 extends over 16 amino acids. With 0 bases clipped from V and 12 bases from J, the junction kept 10 bases outside the gene matches. The germline V gene has CDR1 SGHNT and CDR2 YYREEE (reference sequence).

On this clone: At one end, the junction sequence differs from germline, possibly due to a read error. This chain links TRBV11-2 with TRBJ2-7; 8 bases map to TRBD2. Germline CDR1 SGHAT, CDR2 FQNNGV. The CDR3 has 16 amino acids. As DNA, the CDR3 is TGTGCTAGCAGCTTAGGTCCGGGACTAGTATCGGGCGAGCAGTACTTC. This codes for CASSLGPGLVSGEQYF.

This clone was found a few times. This chain uses TRBV7-3 with TRBJ1-1; no firm D call. The CDR3 spans 16 residues. Trimming left V 2 bases short and J 3 bases short, with 16 bases between. CDR1 and CDR2 from the germline V gene are SGHTA and FQGTGA. CDR3 protein: CASSLFGSVADTEAFF. CDR3 coding DNA: TGTGCCAGCAGCTTATTTGGGAGCGTGGCGGACACTGAAGCTTTCTTT.

The chain links TRBV11-3 to TRBJ2-3; no clear D gene. The length of the CDR3 is 13 residues. Germline loops: CDR1 SGHNT, CDR2 YENEEA. Trimming pared 4 bases from V and 1 base from J, leaving 6 bases between. The CDR3 DNA follows: TGTGCCAGCAGCTCCCGGGGCACAGATACGCAGTATTTT. Encoded protein: CASSSRGTDTQYF.

The chain carries TRBV4-2 and TRBJ2-5, with 12 positions matching TRBD2. Germline V gives CDR1 LGHNA, CDR2 YNFKEQ. The length of the CDR3 is 14 residues. J lost 4 bases, V lost 5 bases, and 2 bases had no gene match. Written as DNA, the CDR3 is TGTGCCAGCAGCGCGACTAGCGGGAGAGAGACCCAGTACTTC. Protein product: CASSATSGRETQYF.